This T cell receptor (beta chain) stems from a study of blood T cells in healthy people across ages. Germline V gives CDR1 DFQATT, CDR2 SNEGSKA (reference sequence). The CDR3 extends over 14 amino acids. V lost 6 bases, J lost 3 bases, and 7 bases stayed unmatched. Each donor was a healthy Caucasian individual from Russia, aged about 6 to 95. PBMCs were isolated at a quantity of at least 6 million per sample. A single count supports this clonotype. Its matching antigen is unknown. Study-wide findings and caveats: Because donor CMV status was unknown, expanded clonotype changes were possibly confounded. Whereas aged donors had fewer naive CD4+ cells, long-lived donors had more of them and higher diversity.

Sample-barcoded 5' priming and a J-beta primer mix drove a second PCR of about 6 to 12 cycles. TCRdb reprocessed the 5' RACE reads with MiXCR, giving one entry per CDR3 protein. Of about 640,000 distinct CDR3 sequences listed, around three fifths are singletons. Sequencing was done on a sample of blood. The TCR was taken from a man between 60 and 75 years old in good health. V and J are TRBV20-1 and TRBJ1-1; 10 nucleotides line up with TRBD1. In DNA, the CDR3 is TGCAGTGCCGGGGACAGGGGATTTGACACTGAAGCTTTCTTT. Its protein product is CSAGDRGFDTEAFF.